This TCR beta chain was identified during a study of early stage breast cancer tumors. Study-level information: Most invasive tumors, about 75% of the 16, were ER+/PR+/HER2-. General study results and limits: Most shared enriched TCRB sequences were commonly generated ones. Bulk DNA sequencing of unsorted cells missed chain pairing and markers. Tumors had roughly 2.6-fold higher T cell density than normal breast.

The CDR3 totals 12 residues. The trim removed 5 bases at V and 8 bases at J, leaving 3 bases unmatched. The germline CDR1 and CDR2 sequences are SEHNR and FQNEAQ (reference sequence). Only in-frame clones appear in the TCRdb table, and some are missing; sequencing was by immunoSEQ multiplex PCR. Among fewer than 70,000 clones listed, 70% to 80% were seen once. There are a few counts of this clone. What it recognizes is unknown. This clonotype was sampled from a person in their thirties with breast cancer. This chain joins TRBV7-9 and TRBJ1-2, with 9 bases matching TRBD1. Specimen: blood. CDR3 sequence reads: CASSRTGDGYTF. In DNA form, the CDR3 reads TGTGCCAGCAGCCGGACAGGGGACGGCTACACCTTC.